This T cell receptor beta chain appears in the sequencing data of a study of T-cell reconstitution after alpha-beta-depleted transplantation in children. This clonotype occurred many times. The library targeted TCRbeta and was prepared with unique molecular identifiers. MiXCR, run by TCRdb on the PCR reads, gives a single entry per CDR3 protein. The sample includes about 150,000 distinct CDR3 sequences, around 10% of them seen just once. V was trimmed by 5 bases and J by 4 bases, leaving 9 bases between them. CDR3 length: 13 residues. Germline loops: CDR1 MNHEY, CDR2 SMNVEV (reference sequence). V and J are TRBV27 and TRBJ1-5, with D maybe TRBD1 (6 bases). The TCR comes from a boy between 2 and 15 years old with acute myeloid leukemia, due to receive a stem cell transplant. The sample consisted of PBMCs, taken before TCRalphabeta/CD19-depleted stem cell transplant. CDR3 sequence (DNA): TGTGCCAGCAGTCACAGGGTTAATCAGCCCCAGCATTTT. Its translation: CASSHRVNQPQHF.